Below, 12 T cell receptor beta chains from the same sample are listed, as sequenced in a study of T-cell memory formation after mild COVID-19. TCRdb redid the calling of the 5' RACE reads with MiXCR, one entry per CDR3 protein. Here the sample spans 200,000 to 300,000 distinct CDR3 sequences, roughly 10% being singletons. The source material was PBMCs or a T cell subset sorted from them (not recorded which). Every receptor here comes from a man between 18 and 29 years old who had mild COVID-19 (a few samples of this study predate the infection). Cell type and time point are not known.

This clonotype was seen more than once but under ten times. The chain is built from TRBV6-2 or TRBV6-3 and TRBJ2-1, with TRBD2 matching 9 bases. With V trimmed by 6 bases and J by 9 bases, 12 bases remained unmatched. Germline CDR1 and CDR2: MNHEY and SVGEGT. The CDR3 is 15 amino acids. CDR3: CASSSRGGGAVEQFF. CDR3 DNA: TGTGCCAGCAGCAGTCGAGGCGGGGGGGCCGTTGAGCAGTTCTTC.

This clonotype was seen at least ten times. The chain carries TRBV20-1 and TRBJ2-7, with D maybe TRBD1 (6 bases). Germline V CDR1 and CDR2: DFQATT, SNEGSKA (reference sequence). V shed 3 bases and J shed 0 bases, with 15 bases lying between them. The CDR3 is 15 residues long. This chain's CDR3 is CSASSDSWSSYEQYF. The CDR3 coding sequence is TGCAGTGCTAGTTCGGACAGTTGGAGCTCCTACGAGCAGTACTTC.

This clonotype was observed many times. This chain links TRBV5-1 with TRBJ2-1; TRBD2 matches 7 bases. Trimming cost V 1 base and J 8 bases; bases outside gene matches: 12. The CDR3 has 16 amino acids. Germline CDR1 SGHRS, CDR2 YFSETQ. The CDR3 sequence is CASSLTRGRGVDEQFF. CDR3 in DNA: TGCGCCAGCAGCTTGACCCGGGGGAGGGGCGTCGATGAGCAGTTCTTC.

Ten or more counts support this clonotype. The J gene is TRBJ2-3, the V gene TRBV24-1; D is possibly TRBD2 (5 bases). Germline CDR1 and CDR2: KGHDR and SFDVKD. The CDR3 spans 15 residues. Deletions cut 4 bases from V and 6 bases from J, with 16 bases between. This CDR3 reads CATSDASGPADTQYF. CDR3 DNA: TGTGCCACCAGTGACGCGAGCGGACCCGCGGATACGCAGTATTTT.

The table lists this clonotype with many counts. The gene calls are TRBV5-1 and TRBJ2-7; perhaps TRBD2 as D (5 bases). The CDR3 length is 14 residues. V was clipped by 1 base and J by 6 bases, with 14 bases between them. Per germline, CDR1 SGHRS and CDR2 YFSETQ. The CDR3 bases are TGCGCCAGCAGCTTGAGCTGGACTTCAGGCGAGCAGTACGTC. It encodes CASSLSWTSGEQYV.

This clonotype was found many times. J is TRBJ1-1 and V is TRBV6-6; D gene unclear. This CDR3 region has 13 residues. Germline CDR1 reads MNHNY; CDR2 reads SVGAGI (reference sequence). V lost 6 bases and J lost 1, with 9 bases in between. This chain's CDR3 is CASRGTENTEAFF. The CDR3 coding sequence is TGTGCCAGCAGAGGTACAGAGAACACTGAAGCTTTCTTT.

This clonotype appeared once. The gene calls are TRBV2 and TRBJ2-3; D call uncertain. Deletions cut 4 bases from V and 3 bases from J, with 8 bases between. In germline, CDR1 is SNHLY, CDR2 FYNNEI. This CDR3 region has 13 residues. The CDR3 protein is CASSGVTTDTQYF. The CDR3 coding sequence is TGTGCCAGCAGTGGGGTCACTACAGATACGCAGTATTTT.

In its sample, this clonotype was seen a few times. The chain recombines TRBV13 with TRBJ2-7, with D tentatively TRBD2 (7 bases). Germline V CDR1 and CDR2: PRHDT, FYEKMQ (reference sequence). V dropped 5 bases and J dropped 4 bases, with 15 bases sitting between them. The CDR3 has 14 amino acids. The CDR3 sequence is CASSPRGGRYEQYF. For the CDR3, the DNA is TGTGCCAGCAGCCCGAGGGGGGGGCGGTACGAGCAGTACTTC.

The chain carries TRBV5-1 and TRBJ2-3, with D tentatively TRBD1 (5 bases). Germline values: CDR1 SGHRS, CDR2 YFSETQ. The CDR3 consists of 14 residues. V lost 1 base and J 2 bases, leaving 8 bases between the germline ends. The CDR3 loop is CASSLRGNTDTQYF. The DNA of the CDR3 is TGCGCCAGCAGCTTGAGGGGCAACACAGATACGCAGTATTTT.

The chain employs TRBV3-1 and TRBJ2-7, with 11 bases aligning to TRBD2. The CDR3 has 15 amino acids. V gave up 4 bases and J gave up 6 bases; unmatched junction bases: 8. Germline CDR1 is LGHDT and CDR2 is YNNKEL (reference sequence). CDR3 loop: CASSPHSGGALEQYF. The CDR3 region has the DNA TGTGCCAGCAGCCCCCATAGCGGGGGGGCCCTCGAGCAGTACTTC.

The gene calls are TRBV4-3 and TRBJ1-4; D might be TRBD1 (5 bases). Germline lookup yields CDR1 LGHNA and CDR2 YSLEER. Trimming pared 5 bases from V and 6 bases from J, leaving 13 bases between. CDR3 length: 14 amino acids. The CDR3: CASSYGTEDEKLFF. CDR3 in DNA: TGCGCCAGCAGCTACGGGACGGAAGATGAAAAACTGTTTTTT.

This clonotype was detected ten times or more. This chain uses TRBV11-3 with TRBJ2-1; 7 nucleotides match TRBD2. Per the germline V gene, CDR1 is SGHNT and CDR2 is YENEEA. Trimming cost V 1 base and J 4 bases; bases outside gene matches: 4. This CDR3 spans 15 amino acids. This chain's CDR3 is CASSLVGGGYNEQFF. DNA of the CDR3: TGTGCCAGCAGCTTAGTCGGGGGAGGGTACAATGAGCAGTTCTTC.